This entry is about one TCR beta chain. What this receptor recognizes is not known. No qualities accompany the bases; no much larger clone lies one base away. This specimen belongs to a study of beta chain features in type 1 diabetes (dated by TCRdb to 2017 to 2018). Context from the whole study: Mean age, gender distribution, total cell number and subset yield did not differ between patients and healthy donors. Regulatory and stem cell-like memory subsets were obtained from only 8 patients and roughly 8 healthy donors, while naive and central memory subsets were obtained from all 28 donors. In the study, TCRB repertoires of sorted circulating CD4+ T cell subsets from recently diagnosed type 1 diabetes patients were compared with those of matched healthy donors. A total of under 120,000,000 sorted cells were examined across all samples, and RNA yield correlated strongly with the number of cells per subset. The paper as a whole reports these results and caveats: Because cDNA was sequenced instead of genomic DNA, activated cells with high expression could be over-represented, although the groups did not differ in activation or CD3 levels. Naive, central memory and regulatory TCRB repertoires appeared to be more alike among patients than among healthy donors. Shorter templates might be favored by PCR, yet because patient and control samples were amplified and corrected together, any such skew would affect both groups equally. A moderate but significant shortening of TCRB CDR3 length was observed in type 1 diabetes patients in all four CD4+ subsets. At VDJ recombination sites, patients with type 1 diabetes made fewer insertions and deleted more nucleotides, a pattern implying thymic rearrangement abnormalities. HLA sub-analyses involved small numbers of individuals, so any influence of HLA type on TCRB rearrangement remained unresolved.

From each donor, a single peripheral blood sample of around 120 mL on average was drawn into heparinised tubes. Naive, central memory, regulatory and stem cell-like memory CD4+ T cells were sorted on a BD FACSAria II using a panel including CD45RO, CCR7, CD25, CD127, CD95 and CD27. A purity above 98% was achieved for all sorted populations. Right away, PBMCs were isolated by Lymphoprep density gradient centrifugation and were stained directly, with no culture step. So that batch effects would be minimized, each experiment stained and sorted samples in pairs, pairing one healthy donor with one patient. The entire isolated RNA was reverse transcribed using the High Capacity cDNA Reverse Transcription Kit, and thus expressed TCRB transcripts were sequenced. Deep immunoSEQ sequencing was performed on naive, central memory and regulatory T cell samples, with an average of about 3.57 million total reads per sample. Sorted cells were lysed in RLT buffer, and RNA was extracted using DNase-treated RNeasy Micro or Mini kits according to cell number. To prevent cross-contamination, each cell subset was processed individually, whereas patient and healthy donor samples were processed jointly. The immunoSEQ multiplex PCR was used to amplify TCRB sequences from cDNA, generating 87-bp fragments that spanned the CDR3 region. Amplicons were sequenced on the Illumina HiSeq platform. The original pipeline was this. PCR bias was computationally corrected using synthetic template baselines, reads within Hamming distance 2 were collapsed, and singletons that could not be merged were discarded. Reads were aligned against IMGT to assign V, D and J genes, CDR3 length and insertions or deletions at six rearrangement sites. Clonotype counts were normalized to sorted cell number within each subset before computing true diversity and Gini coefficients with the tcR R package. The overlap coefficient, calculated on TCRB nucleotide sequences, was used to quantify repertoire sharing. As a proxy for the pre-selection repertoire, out-of-frame TCRB sequences from naive cells were analyzed. The source is immuneACCESS, and TCRdb retained only in-frame sequences with V and J called. Part of the clones is not carried over; for the studies checked, unresolved V genes explain less than half of this, and the remainder is unexplained. The V and J calls and clone size come from that table; D and trimming were worked out from the DNA. This sample holds about 900,000 clones; 15% to 20% were observed only once. The ten largest clonotypes hold 0.023% of the sample.

There are 13 amino acids in the CDR3, from cysteine to phenylalanine inclusive. Only CDR3 DNA is held: 39 bases, read in frame from base 1. The germline V gene encodes CDR1 MDHEN and CDR2 SYDVKM. V gives up 4 bases and J gives up 4 bases, and the segment between their germline ends measures 8 bases. This clonotype was sampled from a woman under 30 in good health. What was sequenced was naive CD4+ T cells from blood. Sample cell subset or site, as interpreted from the label and publication: true naive CD4+ T cells. The rearrangement joined TRBV28 to TRBJ2-1; the D segment could be TRBD1, given 6 matching bases. The DNA sequence follows: TGTGCCAGCAGTTCTGGACAGTACAATGAGCAGTTCTTC. Its protein reads: CASSSGQYNEQFF.